The present T cell receptor (beta chain) was sequenced within a study of identical twins. General observations from the study: Twins showed weaker excess sharing in their beta out-of-frame sequences. Insertions were fewer in abundant cord blood beta clonotypes, whereas memory repertoires showed none of this pattern.

As to this clonotype: Its antigen is currently unknown.

TCRdb re-derived calls from the 5' RACE reads in MiXCR, one entry per CDR3 protein. The table has 15,000 to 20,000 distinct CDR3 sequences, 55% to 75% seen once. Germline loops: CDR1 SNHLY, CDR2 FYNNEI. Trimming pared 6 bases from V and 9 bases from J, leaving 11 bases between. CDR3 length equals 12 residues. What was sequenced was memory (CD45RO+) T cells sorted from blood. This TCR was sampled from a woman younger than 35 in good health. This table probably holds off-target reads from a library built for another chain. J is TRBJ2-2 and V is TRBV2, with D unresolved. CDR3 region: CASSPGFRELFF. The CDR3 bases are TGTGCCAGCAGCCCGGGTTTTCGGGAGCTGTTTTTT.